The clone carrying this T cell receptor beta chain was counted only a few times. Its antigen is unidentified. This entry comes from a study of CD8 T cells in ankylosing spondylitis. TCRdb re-called the 5' RACE reads with MiXCR, one entry per CDR3 protein. This table holds some 330,000 distinct CDR3 sequences, approximately 8.2% found once. Whole-study findings and limits: For ankylosing spondylitis blood, a TCR beta motif of 7 or 8 highly homologous variants appeared characteristic.

The CDR3 runs 18 residues. Germline loops: CDR1 MNHEY, CDR2 SMNVEV (reference sequence). Germline trimming cut 5 bases from V and 0 bases from J; bases unmatched to any gene: 6. Sequencing was carried out using blood, either unsorted or a sorted T cell fraction (not recorded which). This sequence was found in a male donor with ankylosing spondylitis. This rearrangement joins TRBV27 to TRBJ2-3, with 15 positions matching TRBD2. CDR3 sequence: CASSAGTSGRPSTDTQYF. The CDR3 DNA reads TGTGCCAGCAGTGCGGGGACTAGCGGGAGGCCTAGCACAGATACGCAGTATTTT.